These 9 T cell receptor beta chains share one sample of origin, sequenced in a study of T cells in Graves' hyperthyroidism and ophthalmopathy (dated by TCRdb to about 2019). Library method: multiplex PCR. The sequencer listed for this sample is Illumina HiSeq 2000. The TCR beta CDR3 regions were amplified from RNA transcripts. The first round of RT-PCR for the TCR CDR3 was performed with the HTBI primer set and the Qiagen OneStep RT-PCR kit. TCRdb redid the processing of the public reads, applying fastp at Q25 and MiXCR, and retained in-frame beta chains. CDR3 protein duplicates are merged, each entry listing the most common genes and DNA. This sample gives approximately 480,000 distinct CDR3 sequences in total; about 20% of them show up just once. In total, the top ten clones hold about 30% of the sample. The sequencing input was blood. These receptors were collected from a man aged 18 to 30 with Graves' hyperthyroidism.

This clonotype was counted many times. The chain employs TRBV27 and TRBJ1-5, with D maybe TRBD1 (6 bases). V was shortened by 10 bases and J by 6 bases, with 22 bases between the two germline ends. The length of the CDR3 is 15 residues. Germline V lookup: CDR1 MNHEY, CDR2 SMNVEV (reference sequence). The CDR3 is CATQATQGIGQPQHF. The CDR3 DNA reads as TGTGCCACACAAGCCACCCAGGGGATAGGTCAGCCCCAGCATTTT.

This clonotype occurred many times. This chain joins TRBV12-3 or TRBV12-4 and TRBJ1-5; a weak D match, TRBD1 (6 bases). This CDR3 region has 13 residues. V lost 7 bases and J lost 11, with 18 bases in between. CDR3 amino acids: CASTDGGGRAQHF. The CDR3 coding sequence is TGTGCCAGCACCGACGGTGGGGGCCGCGCCCAGCATTTT.

There are many counts of this clonotype. This CDR3 reads CASSLWGGQGGNQPQHF. The CDR3 DNA follows: TGTGCCAGCAGTTTATGGGGGGGGCAGGGTGGCAATCAGCCCCAGCATTTT. The chain has TRBV28 and TRBJ1-5; D is possibly TRBD1 (6 bases). The CDR3 length is 17 residues. Germline V gives CDR1 MDHEN, CDR2 SYDVKM. With 0 bases removed from V and 2 bases from J, the gap between germline ends came to 14 bases.

The table lists this clonotype with many counts. J is TRBJ1-1 and V is TRBV7-9; no clear D gene. Deletions cut 1 base from V and 5 bases from J, with 14 bases between. The CDR3 extends over 15 amino acids. Germline CDR1 SEHNR, CDR2 FQNEAQ (reference sequence). CDR3 sequence (DNA): TGTGCCAGCAGCTTAGAGTTAGGGTCTCGGACTGAAGCTTTCTTT. Protein sequence: CASSLELGSRTEAFF.

This clonotype appeared many times. The V gene is TRBV4-2, the J gene TRBJ2-5; no reliable D call. The V end was cut by 1 base, the J end by 4 bases, with 19 bases between. Germline V gene data show CDR1 as LGHNA and CDR2 as YNFKEQ. This CDR3 spans 17 amino acids. CDR3 DNA sequence: TGTGCCAGCAGCCAAGGCCCTAGTTTCGCGGCTGGAGAGACCCAGTACTTC. Its protein is CASSQGPSFAAGETQYF.

This clonotype showed up many times. V is TRBV28 and J is TRBJ1-5; TRBD1 matches at 8 bases. Germline-derived CDR1 and CDR2 are MDHEN and SYDVKM. V gave up 6 bases and J gave up 6 bases; unmatched junction bases: 13. The CDR3 runs 16 residues. The CDR3 DNA reads as TGTGCCAGCAGATACTCAGGGGGCAGATTCGGTCAGCCCCAGCATTTT. The encoded protein is CASRYSGGRFGQPQHF. The whole variable domain, filled in from reference TRBV28 and TRBJ1-5, reads DVKVTQSSRYLVKRTGEKVFLECVQDMDHENMFWYRQDPGLGLRLIYFSYDVKMKEKGDIPEGYSVSREKKERFSLILESASTNQTSMYLCASRYSGGRFGQPQHFGDGTRLSIL.

This clonotype was detected many times. V gene TRBV6-1 combines with J gene TRBJ1-1; D is unresolved. CDR3 length: 13 amino acids. Germline V gene lookup returns CDR1 MNHNS and CDR2 SASEGT. The germline V and J ends were trimmed by 4 bases and 3 bases, with 9 bases remaining between them. The CDR3 bases are TGTGCCAGCAGTGCCTACAGCGACACTGAAGCTTTCTTT. It codes for CASSAYSDTEAFF.

The table lists this clonotype with a few counts. The chain combines TRBV29-1 with TRBJ1-1; D is undetermined. Between the trimmed V and J ends, which lost 5 bases and 1 base, there was a span of 8 bases. This CDR3 contains 12 residues. The germline CDR1 and CDR2 sequences are SQVTM and ANQGSEA. The CDR3 here is CSVSSANTEAFF. The CDR3, as DNA: TGCAGCGTTAGTTCCGCGAACACTGAAGCTTTCTTT.

This clonotype was found many times. The chain employs TRBV19 and TRBJ1-1; D remains ambiguous. The CDR3 length is 13 residues. Germline assignment: CDR1 LNHDA and CDR2 SQIVND (reference sequence). Trimming cost V 2 bases and J 5 bases, with 9 bases left between them. This CDR3 is CASSIPLRTEAFF. The CDR3 DNA reads TGTGCCAGTAGTATACCCCTCCGAACTGAAGCTTTCTTT.